This section outlines one T cell receptor beta chain sequence together with its context. Its antigen remains unknown. The germline V gene has CDR1 MGHRA and CDR2 YSYEKL. The CDR3 spans 16 residues. V dropped 0 bases and J dropped 2 bases, with 10 bases sitting between them. This record comes from a study of cytomegalovirus exposure and HLA in healthy donors. With 60 Vbeta and 13 Jbeta primers, the PCR was carried out. Sequenced by immunoSEQ multiplex PCR; TCRdb stores in-frame clones only, minus some. The sample holds 150,000 to 200,000 clones, over 75% seen once. Study-wide findings and caveats: Excluded were some V segments that proved indistinguishable, including TRBV6-2 and TRBV6-3. Reports showed the classifier diagnosing cytomegalovirus status with high specificity and sensitivity.

The receptor was derived from a woman in her twenties or thirties in good health and CMV-seronegative. Specimen: PBMCs. The chain employs TRBV4-1 and TRBJ1-4, with no clear D. The CDR3 coding sequence is TGCGCCAGCAGCCAAGAAAAAGGGAGGACTAATGAAAAACTGTTTTTT. Amino acids: CASSQEKGRTNEKLFF.